Below are 4 T cell receptor beta chains sequenced from a single sample in a study of cytomegalovirus exposure and HLA in healthy donors. Vbeta (60) and Jbeta (13) primers were used in the PCR. Sequencing used immunoSEQ multiplex PCR; TCRdb keeps in-frame clones, though not all of them. The repertoire holds 150,000 to 200,000 clones, with around 80% as singletons. Material: PBMCs. These TCRs come from a young man in good health and CMV-seropositive.

The chain couples TRBV5-1 to TRBJ2-5; 8 bases are shared with TRBD1. The V gene end was trimmed by 5 bases and the J gene end by 4 bases; junction bases not matched to a gene: 4. From germline, CDR1 is SGHRS and CDR2 YFSETQ. This CDR3 has 13 amino acids. The CDR3 DNA sequence: TGCGCCAGCAGTACACAGGGGGTAGAGACCCAGTACTTC. As protein: CASSTQGVETQYF.

This clone was detected only a few times. The genes are TRBV6-1 and TRBJ1-2; D might be TRBD1 (5 bases). Trimming took 6 bases from V and 8 from J, leaving 22 bases between them. There are 15 residues in the CDR3. The germline CDR1 and CDR2 sequences are MNHNS and SASEGT. The CDR3 bases are TGTGCCAGCAGCCCCTCGTGGGACTCAGCCGGGGGCTACACCTTC. Amino acids: CASSPSWDSAGGYTF.

V and J are TRBV18 and TRBJ2-2; D may be TRBD1 (6 bases). CDR3 size: 17 residues. Germline V gene sequence: CDR1 KGHSH, CDR2 LQKENI. The ends were cut back, 4 bases at V and 0 bases at J, with 15 bases in the middle. The CDR3 bases are TGTGCCAGCTCACTCCGGGACATTATTACGAACACCGGGGAGCTGTTTTTT. Its translation is CASSLRDIITNTGELFF.

The chain combines TRBV9 with TRBJ1-3; no firm D call. The germline V gene encodes CDR1 SGDLS and CDR2 YYNGEE. The CDR3 loop spans 16 amino acids. V was clipped by 5 bases and J by 1 base, with 16 bases between them. The CDR3 bases are TGTGCCAGCAGTGACCGGGAGAGGGCTTCTGGAAACACCATATATTTT. Its translation is CASSDRERASGNTIYF.